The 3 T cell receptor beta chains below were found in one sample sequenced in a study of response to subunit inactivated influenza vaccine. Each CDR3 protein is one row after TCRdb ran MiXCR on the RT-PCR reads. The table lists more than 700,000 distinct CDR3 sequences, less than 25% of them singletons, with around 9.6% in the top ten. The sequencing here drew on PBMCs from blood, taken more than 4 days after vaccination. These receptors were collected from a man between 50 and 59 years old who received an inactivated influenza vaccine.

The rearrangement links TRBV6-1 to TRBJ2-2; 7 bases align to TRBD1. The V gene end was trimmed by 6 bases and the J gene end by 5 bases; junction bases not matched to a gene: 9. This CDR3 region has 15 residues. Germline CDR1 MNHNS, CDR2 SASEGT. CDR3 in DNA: TGTGCCAGCAGAACCCCCCAGGGGGATACCGGGGAGCTGTTTTTT. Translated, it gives CASRTPQGDTGELFF.

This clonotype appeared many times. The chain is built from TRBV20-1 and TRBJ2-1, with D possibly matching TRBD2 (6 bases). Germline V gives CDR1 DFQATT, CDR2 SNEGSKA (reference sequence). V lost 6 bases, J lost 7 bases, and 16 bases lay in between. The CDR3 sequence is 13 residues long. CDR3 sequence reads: CSAGGWLGNEQFF. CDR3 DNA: TGCAGTGCAGGAGGGTGGTTAGGGAATGAGCAGTTCTTC.

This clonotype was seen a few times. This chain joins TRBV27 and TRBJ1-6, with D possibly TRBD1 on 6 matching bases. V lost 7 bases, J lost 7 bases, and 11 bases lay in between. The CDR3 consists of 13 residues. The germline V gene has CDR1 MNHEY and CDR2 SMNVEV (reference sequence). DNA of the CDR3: TGTGCCAGCAACAGGGCAGGAAATTCACCCCTCCACTTT. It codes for CASNRAGNSPLHF.